This TCR beta chain emerged from a study of blood T cells in healthy people across ages. Germline values: CDR1 SGHTA, CDR2 FQGNSA. This CDR3 has 12 amino acids. Between the trimmed V and J ends, which lost 5 bases and 5 bases, there was a span of 8 bases. The authors ran a second PCR of roughly 6 to 11 cycles using a sample-barcoded 5' primer and a J-beta primer mix. TCRdb reanalysed the 5' RACE reads using MiXCR and keeps one entry per CDR3 protein. The table shows about 1,500,000 distinct CDR3 sequences, with approximately 30% occurring only once. Sequenced sample: blood. The TCR comes from a woman in her 30s in good health. The chain employs TRBV7-2 and TRBJ2-3; D possibly corresponds to TRBD2 (6 bases). CDR3: CASSGGIDTQYF. The CDR3 DNA is TGTGCCAGCAGCGGGGGGATAGATACGCAGTATTTT.